This T cell receptor beta chain was documented in a study of blood T cells in healthy people across ages. For the second PCR, which ran for roughly 7 to 11 cycles, a sample-barcoded 5' primer and a J-beta primer mix were used. MiXCR, applied by TCRdb to the 5' RACE reads, yields one record per CDR3 protein. The top ten hold roughly 19% of the sample, which has approximately 730,000 distinct CDR3 sequences, around 40% seen once. Germline V gene sequence: CDR1 DFQATT, CDR2 SNEGSKA (reference sequence). The CDR3 is 11 residues long. The sequenced sample consisted of blood. This receptor was identified in a woman in her sixties in good health. The rearrangement links TRBV20-1 to TRBJ2-3; D is undetermined. The CDR3 spells CGLTFSDTQYF. The CDR3 DNA follows: TGCGGATTGACATTTTCAGATACGCAGTATTTT.